This note documents a single T cell receptor beta chain sequence. Its antigen is not identified. This sample was included in a study of cytomegalovirus exposure and HLA in healthy donors. Study-level results: Among the most significant clusters, several appeared linked to common viral pathogens in a later analysis. A missense DCLRE1C variant was associated with V- and J-gene trimming of TCR beta chains in a later analysis, and an independent cohort replicated the association. Cytomegalovirus status was reportedly diagnosed by the classifier with high specificity and sensitivity.

The CDR3 consists of 14 residues. Trimming took off 5 bases at V and 2 bases at J, with 12 bases between the two ends. CDR1 SGHNT and CDR2 YENEEA come from the germline V gene. With 60 Vbeta and 13 Jbeta primers, the PCR was carried out. The data were produced by immunoSEQ multiplex PCR, yet TCRdb's version contains in-frame clones alone and is incomplete. The table has about 140,000 clones, 70% to 90% seen once. The chain links TRBV11-3 to TRBJ1-1, with D possibly TRBD1 on 6 matching bases. This receptor was taken from a man aged 50-60 years in good health and CMV-seronegative. The source material was PBMCs. CDR3 residues: CASSQDSLNTEAFF. The DNA of the CDR3 is TGTGCCAGCAGCCAGGACAGTCTAAACACTGAAGCTTTCTTT.